This T cell receptor (beta chain) was recovered during a study of regulatory T cells in long-lasting Graves disease. Across the whole study: A definition of persistent Graves' disease required over 5 years of antithyroid drugs plus positive TSH receptor antibodies.

Building of the TCR beta libraries involved iRepertoire HTBI primers and Arm-PCR of CDR3 regions. From the multiplex PCR reads, TCRdb called clonotypes with MiXCR, one entry per CDR3 protein. Of some 300,000 distinct CDR3 sequences listed, roughly 21% were seen once; the top ten hold 45% to 70%. The CDR3 spans 11 residues. Germline V gene data show CDR1 as SGHAT and CDR2 as FQNNGV. V gave up 5 bases and J gave up 6 bases, with 8 bases separating them. Indicated time point: persistent/refractory GD, antithyroid drugs over 5 years with positive TRAb. PBMC-derived RNA was used for the TCR library. Graves' disease diagnosis followed American Thyroid Association guidelines.

This chain joins TRBV11-2 and TRBJ2-7, with D possibly TRBD1 on 5 matching bases. This receptor was identified in a female donor with Graves disease. The input for sequencing was peripheral blood mononuclear cells (PBMCs), taken when the disease was refractory, from a patient treated with antithyroid drugs. The CDR3 reads CASSAGLEQYF. CDR3 nucleotides: TGTGCCAGCAGCGCAGGGCTCGAGCAGTACTTC.